This entry is about one TCR beta chain. In the source study's methods: Estimates of nucleated cell counts were drawn from the amplification of reference gene primers. Assay: immunoSEQ multiplex PCR; the TCRdb copy retains only in-frame clones and omits some. V and J calls and clone size are those listed in that table; D and trimming were worked out from the DNA. The sample has 50,000 or so clones; around nine tenths are singletons. This sample was taken from a study of blood T cell repertoires in COVID-19. Study overall: The cDNA or gDNA used as material had been derived from T cells, B-cell-depleted T cells, or PBMCs.

The V gene lost 3 bases and the J gene lost 1 base, with 9 bases spanning the gap. Germline V gene lookup returns CDR1 SGHTA and CDR2 FQGNSA. CDR3 size: 14 residues. The J gene is TRBJ1-1, the V gene TRBV7-2, with D perhaps matching TRBD1 (6 bases). The sequencing sample was made of peripheral blood. The source of this sequence is a woman older than 75 with acute or convalescent COVID-19. Here the CDR3 DNA reads TGTGCCAGCAGCTTCTCCAGGGGGAACACTGAAGCTTTCTTT. As protein: CASSFSRGNTEAFF.